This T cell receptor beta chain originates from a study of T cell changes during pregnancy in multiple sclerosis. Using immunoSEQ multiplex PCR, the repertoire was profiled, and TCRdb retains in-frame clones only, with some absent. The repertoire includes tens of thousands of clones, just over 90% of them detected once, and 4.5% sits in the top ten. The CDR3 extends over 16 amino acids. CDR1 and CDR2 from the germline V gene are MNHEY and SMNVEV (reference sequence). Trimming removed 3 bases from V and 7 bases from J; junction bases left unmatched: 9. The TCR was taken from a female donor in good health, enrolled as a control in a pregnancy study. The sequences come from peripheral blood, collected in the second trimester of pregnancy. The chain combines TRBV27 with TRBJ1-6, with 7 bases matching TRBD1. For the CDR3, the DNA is TGTGCCAGCAGTTTTTGGGGACAGAGTCCCAATTCACCCCTCCACTTT. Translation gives CASSFWGQSPNSPLHF.